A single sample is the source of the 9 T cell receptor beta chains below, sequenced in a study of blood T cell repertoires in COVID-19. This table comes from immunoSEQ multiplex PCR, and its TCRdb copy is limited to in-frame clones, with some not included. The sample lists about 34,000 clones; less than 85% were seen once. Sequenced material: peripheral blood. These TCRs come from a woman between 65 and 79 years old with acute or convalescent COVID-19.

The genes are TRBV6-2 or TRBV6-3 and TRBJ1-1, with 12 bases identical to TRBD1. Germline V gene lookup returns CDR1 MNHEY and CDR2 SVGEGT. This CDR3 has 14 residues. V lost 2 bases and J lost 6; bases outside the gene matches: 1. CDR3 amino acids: CASSYGTGGAEAFF. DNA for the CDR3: TGTGCCAGCAGTTACGGGACAGGGGGCGCTGAAGCTTTCTTT.

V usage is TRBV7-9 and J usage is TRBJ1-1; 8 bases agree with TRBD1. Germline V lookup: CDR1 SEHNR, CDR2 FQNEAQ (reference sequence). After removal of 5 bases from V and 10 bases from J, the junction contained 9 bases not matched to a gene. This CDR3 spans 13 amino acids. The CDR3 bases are TGTGCCAGCAGCCCTGAAGGGACAGGAAGAGCTTTCTTT. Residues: CASSPEGTGRAFF.

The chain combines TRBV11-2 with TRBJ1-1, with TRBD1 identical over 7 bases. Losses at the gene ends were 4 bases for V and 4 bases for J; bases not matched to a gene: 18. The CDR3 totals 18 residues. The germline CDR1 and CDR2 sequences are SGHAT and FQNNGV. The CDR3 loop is CASSSTLTGLRFPTEAFF. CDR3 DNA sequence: TGTGCCAGCAGCTCGACCTTGACAGGGTTGCGTTTCCCCACTGAAGCTTTCTTT.

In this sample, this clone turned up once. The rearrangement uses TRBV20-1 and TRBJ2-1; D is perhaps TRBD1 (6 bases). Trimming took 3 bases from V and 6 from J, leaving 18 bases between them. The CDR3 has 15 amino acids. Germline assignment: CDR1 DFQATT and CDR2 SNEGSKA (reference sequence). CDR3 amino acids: CSASLPQSRGNEQFF. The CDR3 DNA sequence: TGCAGTGCTAGTCTTCCCCAGTCCAGGGGCAATGAGCAGTTCTTC.

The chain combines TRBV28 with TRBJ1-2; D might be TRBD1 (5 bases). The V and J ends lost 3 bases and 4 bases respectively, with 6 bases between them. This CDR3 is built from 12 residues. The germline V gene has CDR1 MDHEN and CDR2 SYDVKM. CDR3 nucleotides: TGTGCCAGCAGTTTGACAGCCTATGGCTACACCTTC. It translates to CASSLTAYGYTF.

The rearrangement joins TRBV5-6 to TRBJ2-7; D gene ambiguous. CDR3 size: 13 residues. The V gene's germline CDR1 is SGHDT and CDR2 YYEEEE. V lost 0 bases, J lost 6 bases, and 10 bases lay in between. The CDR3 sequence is CASSLVSRREQYF. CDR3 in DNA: TGTGCCAGCAGCTTGGTATCCAGGCGCGAGCAGTACTTC.

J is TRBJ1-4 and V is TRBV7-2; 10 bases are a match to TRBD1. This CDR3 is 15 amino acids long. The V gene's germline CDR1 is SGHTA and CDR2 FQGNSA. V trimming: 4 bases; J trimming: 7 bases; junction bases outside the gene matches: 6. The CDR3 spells CASSSGQGRGEKLFF. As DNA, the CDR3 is TGTGCCAGCAGCTCGGGACAGGGGAGGGGTGAAAAACTGTTTTTT.

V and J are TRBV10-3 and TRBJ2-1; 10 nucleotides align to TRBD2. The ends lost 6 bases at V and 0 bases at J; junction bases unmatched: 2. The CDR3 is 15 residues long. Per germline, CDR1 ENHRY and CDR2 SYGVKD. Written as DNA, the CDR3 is TGTGCCATCAGCCCTAGCGGGGGCTCCTACAATGAGCAGTTCTTC. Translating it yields CAISPSGGSYNEQFF.

CDR3 sequence: CASTVRGYSGNEQFF. As DNA, the CDR3 is TGTGCCAGCACCGTGAGAGGGTACTCTGGCAATGAGCAGTTCTTC. The V and J genes are TRBV5-4 and TRBJ2-1, with D possibly matching TRBD2 (5 bases). This CDR3 contains 15 residues. The germline V gene has CDR1 SGHNT and CDR2 YYREEE (reference sequence). V lost 6 bases and J lost 6, with 19 bases in between.